This TCR beta chain originates from a study of TIL therapy for anti-PD-1-resistant metastatic lung cancer. Overall study: By whole-exome sequencing, median non-synonymous tumor mutation burden was less than 1.6 mutations per megabase.

Time point described: pre-treatment sample, taken before nivolumab and TIL therapy. Germline V CDR1 and CDR2: MNHNY, SVGAGI (reference sequence). CDR3 length equals 14 residues. V gave up 5 bases and J gave up 7 bases; unmatched junction bases: 7. Study observations and caveats: TIL clonotype persistence in blood showed no apparent association with response.

The libraries were made with immunoSEQ v3. Survey-level samples got 2 million to 2.5 million read pairs; deep-level samples got roughly 4.5-6 million. Libraries were prepared by immunoSEQ multiplex PCR; TCRdb keeps only in-frame clonotypes and omits some of them. The table lists fewer than 25,000 clones, 60% to 80% of them singletons. This clone is classed as medium-sized. Its antigen is not known. The chain employs TRBV6-6 and TRBJ2-7; 11 bases are shared with TRBD2. The specimen was blood, collected at baseline. This receptor was taken from a person aged 25 to 80 with non-small cell lung cancer. CDR3 in DNA: TGTGCCAGCAGTAAGGGACTAGCGGTGGGGGAGCAGTACTTC. Translated, it gives CASSKGLAVGEQYF.